The clone carrying this T cell receptor beta chain showed up just once. Its matching antigen is unknown. Some clones are missing from TCRdb's copy, which holds only in-frame ones; the method was immunoSEQ multiplex PCR. The repertoire holds 110,000 to 150,000 clones, with roughly 91% as singletons. The entry originates in a study of T cell responses to AZD1222 COVID-19 vaccine. The germline CDR1 and CDR2 sequences are SGHDT and YYEEEE. The ends were cut back, 4 bases at V and 4 bases at J, with 6 bases in the middle. The CDR3 is 12 amino acids. Study-wide results and caveats: Clonal diversity was possibly underestimated; the donors were predominantly white British and more often female. Of spike-specific TCRs, nearly half reportedly target regions left unmutated in variants. Repertoire sampling happened only post peak T cell response. Across spike, vaccine-associated CD4 TCRs were found, dominant at 160-218 and 743-854.

The chain couples TRBV5-6 to TRBJ1-5; D gene uncertain. Source: peripheral blood, taken 28 days after the second AZD1222 dose. This receptor was identified in an adult who received the AZD1222 COVID-19 vaccine. The DNA of the CDR3 is TGTGCCAGCAGCCAGCTGAATCAGCCCCAGCATTTT. As protein: CASSQLNQPQHF.